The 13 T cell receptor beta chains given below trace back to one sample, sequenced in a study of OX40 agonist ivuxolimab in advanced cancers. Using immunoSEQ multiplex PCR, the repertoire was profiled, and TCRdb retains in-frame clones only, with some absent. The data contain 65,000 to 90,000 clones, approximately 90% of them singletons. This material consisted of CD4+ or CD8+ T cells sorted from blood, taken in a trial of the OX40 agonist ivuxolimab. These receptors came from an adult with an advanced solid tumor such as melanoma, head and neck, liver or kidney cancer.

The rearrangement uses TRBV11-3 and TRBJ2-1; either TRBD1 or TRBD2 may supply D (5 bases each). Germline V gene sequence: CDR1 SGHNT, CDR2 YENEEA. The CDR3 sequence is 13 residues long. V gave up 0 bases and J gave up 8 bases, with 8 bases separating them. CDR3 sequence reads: CASSLDPGHEQFF. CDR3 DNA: TGTGCCAGCAGCTTAGATCCGGGGCATGAGCAGTTCTTC.

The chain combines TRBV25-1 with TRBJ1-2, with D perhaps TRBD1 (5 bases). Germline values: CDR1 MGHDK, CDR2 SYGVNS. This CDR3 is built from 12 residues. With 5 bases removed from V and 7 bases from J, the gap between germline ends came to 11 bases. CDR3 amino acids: CASSQGLGGYTF. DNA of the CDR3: TGTGCCAGCAGTCAGGGATTAGGTGGCTACACCTTC.

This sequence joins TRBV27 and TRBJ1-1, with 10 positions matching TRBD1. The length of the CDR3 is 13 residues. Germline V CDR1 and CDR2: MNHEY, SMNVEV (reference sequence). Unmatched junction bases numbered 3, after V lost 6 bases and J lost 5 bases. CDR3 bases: TGTGCCAGCAGCGACAGGGGGCAAACTGAAGCTTTCTTT. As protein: CASSDRGQTEAFF.

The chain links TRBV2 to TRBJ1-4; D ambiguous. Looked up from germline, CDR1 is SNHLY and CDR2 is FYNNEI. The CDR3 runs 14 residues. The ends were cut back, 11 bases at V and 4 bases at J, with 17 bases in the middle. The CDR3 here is CAGRWAANNEKLFF. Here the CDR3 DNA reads TGTGCCGGTCGTTGGGCCGCTAATAATGAAAAACTGTTTTTT.

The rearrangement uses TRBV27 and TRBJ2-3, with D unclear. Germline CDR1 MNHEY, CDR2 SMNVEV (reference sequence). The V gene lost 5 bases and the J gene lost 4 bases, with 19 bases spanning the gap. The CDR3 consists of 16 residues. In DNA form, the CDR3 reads TGTGCCAGCAGTCCCCGTCGCGGATTTGGTGCAGATACGCAGTATTTT. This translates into CASSPRRGFGADTQYF.

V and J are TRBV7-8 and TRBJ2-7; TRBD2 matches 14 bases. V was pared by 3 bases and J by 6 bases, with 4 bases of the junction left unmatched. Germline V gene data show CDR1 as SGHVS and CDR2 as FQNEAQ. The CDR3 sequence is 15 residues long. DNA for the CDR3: TGTGCCAGCAGCTTCGAGGGACTAGCGGGAGCCGAGCAGTACTTC. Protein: CASSFEGLAGAEQYF.

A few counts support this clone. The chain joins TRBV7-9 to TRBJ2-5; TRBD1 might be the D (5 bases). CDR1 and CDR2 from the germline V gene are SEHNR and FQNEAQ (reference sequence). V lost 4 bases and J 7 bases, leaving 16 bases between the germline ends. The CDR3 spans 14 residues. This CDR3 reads CASSWVLPGMTQYF. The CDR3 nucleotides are TGTGCCAGCAGCTGGGTCCTACCAGGGATGACCCAGTACTTC.

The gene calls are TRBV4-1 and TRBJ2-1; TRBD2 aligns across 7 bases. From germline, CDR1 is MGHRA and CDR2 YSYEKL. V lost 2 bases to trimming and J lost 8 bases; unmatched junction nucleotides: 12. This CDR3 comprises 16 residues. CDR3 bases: TGCGCCAGCAGCCAATATGTGGGGGAGGGTGGCCATGAGCAGTTCTTC. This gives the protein CASSQYVGEGGHEQFF.

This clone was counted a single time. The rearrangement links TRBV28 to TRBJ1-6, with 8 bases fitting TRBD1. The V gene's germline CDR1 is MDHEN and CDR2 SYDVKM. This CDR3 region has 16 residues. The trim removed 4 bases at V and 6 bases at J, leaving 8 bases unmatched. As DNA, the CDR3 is TGTGCCAGCAGTTCCAGGACAGGGACCCTTAATTCACCCCTCCACTTT. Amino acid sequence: CASSSRTGTLNSPLHF.

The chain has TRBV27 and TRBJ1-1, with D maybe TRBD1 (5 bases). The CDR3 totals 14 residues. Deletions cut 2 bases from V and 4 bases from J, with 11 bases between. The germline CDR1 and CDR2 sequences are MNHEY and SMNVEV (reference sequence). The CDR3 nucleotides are TGTGCCAGCAGTTTAAGGGGTTTCCGCACTGAAGCTTTCTTT. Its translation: CASSLRGFRTEAFF.

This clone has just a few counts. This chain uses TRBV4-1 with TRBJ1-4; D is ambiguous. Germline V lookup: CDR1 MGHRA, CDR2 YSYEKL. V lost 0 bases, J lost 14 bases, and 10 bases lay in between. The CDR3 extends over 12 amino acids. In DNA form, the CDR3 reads TGCGCCAGCAGCCAAGACCAGGATAAGCTGTTTTTT. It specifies CASSQDQDKLFF.

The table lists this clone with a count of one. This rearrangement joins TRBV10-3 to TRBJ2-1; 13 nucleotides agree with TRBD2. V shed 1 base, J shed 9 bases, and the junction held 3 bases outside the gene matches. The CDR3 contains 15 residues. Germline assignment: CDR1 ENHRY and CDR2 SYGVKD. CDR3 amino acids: CAISEWTSGRGEQFF. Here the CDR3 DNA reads TGTGCCATCAGTGAGTGGACTAGCGGGAGAGGTGAGCAGTTCTTC.

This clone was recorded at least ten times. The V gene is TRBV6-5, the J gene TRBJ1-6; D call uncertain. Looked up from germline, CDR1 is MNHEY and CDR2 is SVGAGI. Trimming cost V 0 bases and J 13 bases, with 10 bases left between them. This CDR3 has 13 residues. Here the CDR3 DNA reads TGTGCCAGCAGTTACTCCTACTCCAGCCCCCTCCACTTT. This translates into CASSYSYSSPLHF.